These 32 T cell receptor beta chains were sequenced from one sample in a study of control samples from healthy donors and cancer patients. The repertoire was sequenced with immunoSEQ multiplex PCR; TCRdb's copy has only in-frame clones and lacks some. The sample contains 150,000 to 200,000 clones, approximately 92% of which appear only once. Specimen: blood. The receptors here all came from a woman between 55 and 75 years old in good health.

The rearrangement links TRBV3-1 (or the pseudogene TRBV3-2) to TRBJ2-2; 8 nucleotides line up with TRBD2. The CDR3 length is 14 residues. Germline CDR1 LGHDT, CDR2 YNNKEL (reference sequence). V was clipped by 1 base and J by 6 bases; unmatched bases: 1. The CDR3 nucleotides read TGTGCCAGCAGCCAAGTGACTAGCGCCGGGGAGCTGTTTTTT. Translated, it gives CASSQVTSAGELFF.

This clone appeared a single time. In DNA, the CDR3 is TGTGCCAGCAGCTCGAAACGCGGGAACACTGAAGCTTTCTTT. This gives the protein CASSSKRGNTEAFF. The V call is TRBV7-9, the J call TRBJ1-1; unclear D gene. Germline V gene sequence: CDR1 SEHNR, CDR2 FQNEAQ (reference sequence). V was clipped by 4 bases and J by 1 base, with 10 bases between them. There are 14 residues in the CDR3.

This chain uses TRBV2 with TRBJ1-5; 7 bases map to TRBD1. Germline CDR1 is SNHLY and CDR2 is FYNNEI. V trimming: 9 bases; J trimming: 1 base; junction bases outside the gene matches: 6. The CDR3 is 14 amino acids. CDR3 loop: CASQQGTSNQPQHF. The CDR3, as DNA: TGTGCCAGTCAACAGGGGACCAGCAATCAGCCCCAGCATTTT.

In DNA, the CDR3 is TGTGCCAGCAGCGGGGGACAGGGCGCTTCCCCGGGGAATGAGCAGTTCTTC. Its protein is CASSGGQGASPGNEQFF. The chain links TRBV5-4 to TRBJ2-1, with 9 nucleotides matching TRBD1. The junction had 15 bases not matched to a gene; V was cut back by 4 bases and J by 7 bases. Germline CDR1 and CDR2: SGHNT and YYREEE (reference sequence). The CDR3 spans 17 residues. The entire variable domain, with the rest obtained from reference TRBV5-4 and TRBJ2-1, is as follows: ETGVTQSPTHLIKTRGQQVTLRCSSQSGHNTVSWYQQALGQGPQFIFQYYREEENGRGNFPPRFSGLQFPNYSSELNVNALELDDSALYLCASSGGQGASPGNEQFFGPGTRLTVL.

V and J are TRBV19 and TRBJ2-3; D gene uncertain. The CDR3 contains 13 residues. V was shortened by 8 bases and J by 2 bases, with 11 bases between the two germline ends. The germline V gene has CDR1 LNHDA and CDR2 SQIVND (reference sequence). The CDR3 bases are TGTGCCAGTGGGGATCGGGTCACAGATACGCAGTATTTT. This gives the protein CASGDRVTDTQYF.

The V gene is TRBV19, the J gene TRBJ2-2; TRBD1 agrees at 9 bases. The CDR3 contains 16 residues. The V gene end was trimmed by 5 bases and the J gene end by 6 bases; junction bases not matched to a gene: 10. Germline CDR1 and CDR2: LNHDA and SQIVND (reference sequence). The CDR3 coding sequence is TGTGCCAGTAGTCTATTGGACAGGGGTTACGCCGGGGAGCTGTTTTTT. Amino acid sequence: CASSLLDRGYAGELFF.

The chain links TRBV6-2 or TRBV6-3 to TRBJ2-5; TRBD1 might be the D (6 bases). The ends were cut back, 6 bases at V and 5 bases at J, with 13 bases in the middle. The length of the CDR3 is 13 residues. The germline CDR1 and CDR2 sequences are MNHEY and SVGEGT. This chain's CDR3 is CASSPTGSETQYF. The CDR3 DNA is TGTGCCAGCAGCCCGACAGGCAGTGAGACCCAGTACTTC.

This clone was recorded once. The chain joins TRBV4-3 to TRBJ1-6; maybe TRBD1 (5 bases). Trimming took 4 bases from V and 8 from J, leaving 15 bases between them. Per germline, CDR1 LGHNA and CDR2 YSLEER. This CDR3 region has 15 residues. DNA for the CDR3: TGCGCCAGCAGCCCCCGCGACAGACCCGATTCACCCCTCCACTTT. This codes for CASSPRDRPDSPLHF.

This rearrangement joins TRBV5-1 to TRBJ1-1; 8 bases line up with TRBD1. J gave up 2 bases and V 3 bases, and 6 bases lay outside the gene matches. The CDR3 loop spans 15 amino acids. Looked up from germline, CDR1 is SGHRS and CDR2 is YFSETQ. The CDR3 DNA is TGCGCCAGCAGCTCCGGACAGGGTGGAAACACTGAAGCTTTCTTT. Residues: CASSSGQGGNTEAFF.

In the case of this clone: A read error may produce the germline difference seen at one junction end. Here the CDR3 reads CASSASPWDRNIEAFF. DNA of the CDR3: TGTGCCAGCAGTGCAAGCCCCTGGGACAGGAACATTGAAGCTTTCTTT. This chain uses TRBV28 with TRBJ1-1; TRBD1 matches 8 bases. The CDR3 loop spans 16 amino acids. Looked up from germline, CDR1 is MDHEN and CDR2 is SYDVKM.

J is TRBJ1-1 and V is TRBV29-1; D unclear. Trimming shortened V by 7 bases and J by 4 bases, and 22 bases separated the two germline ends. CDR3 length equals 15 residues. Germline CDR1 reads SQVTM; CDR2 reads ANQGSEA. CDR3 sequence (DNA): TGCAGCGCCACCTTAGGGATAGGCAGAAGCACTGAAGCTTTCTTT. Protein product: CSATLGIGRSTEAFF.

The chain uses TRBV7-2 and TRBJ2-7, with D perhaps being TRBD1 or TRBD2 (5 bases each). The CDR3 has 14 residues. Trimming stripped 3 bases from V and 2 bases from J, with 11 bases between. CDR1 and CDR2 (germline): SGHTA, FQGNSA. The CDR3 reads CASSFGTVTYEQYF. DNA of the CDR3: TGTGCCAGCAGCTTCGGGACGGTGACCTACGAGCAGTACTTC.

The chain is built from TRBV13 and TRBJ1-1; the match to TRBD1 covers 8 bases. This CDR3 is 14 amino acids long. Germline trimming cut 0 bases from V and 8 bases from J; bases unmatched to any gene: 5. Looked up from germline, CDR1 is PRHDT and CDR2 is FYEKMQ (reference sequence). CDR3 sequence reads: CASSLGTGVSEAFF. CDR3 sequence (DNA): TGTGCCAGCAGCTTAGGGACAGGGGTTTCCGAAGCTTTCTTT.

The chain joins TRBV18 to TRBJ2-2; D not certain. The V end lost 1 base, the J end lost 4 bases, and 10 bases lay between the germline ends. The length of the CDR3 is 15 residues. Germline V lookup: CDR1 KGHSH, CDR2 LQKENI. The CDR3 DNA reads TGTGCCAGCTCACCACGTCCGGGTGCCACCGGGGAGCTGTTTTTT. It translates to CASSPRPGATGELFF.

A remark on this clone: The sample carries other DNA sequences with the same CDR3. The V and J genes are TRBV12-3 or TRBV12-4 and TRBJ1-5; the D is unclear. The CDR3 consists of 12 residues. V was trimmed by 6 bases and J by 1 base, leaving 4 bases between them. DNA of the CDR3: TGTGCCAGCAGCCGGAGCAATCAGCCCCAGCATTTT. Protein product: CASSRSNQPQHF.

The chain has TRBV6-2 or TRBV6-3 and TRBJ1-5; TRBD1 might be the D (5 bases). The V end lost 2 bases, the J end lost 6 bases, and 20 bases lay between the germline ends. CDR1 and CDR2 (germline): MNHEY, SVGEGT. The CDR3 covers 17 residues. DNA for the CDR3: TGTGCCAGCAGTTACGGTCCGGGCACTCGGGGGGGTCAGCCCCAGCATTTT. This sequence encodes CASSYGPGTRGGQPQHF.

The V gene is TRBV7-6, the J gene TRBJ1-1; the D gene is possibly TRBD1 (6 bases). Germline lookup yields CDR1 SGHVS and CDR2 FNYEAQ. Trimming removed 1 base at V and 3 bases at J, with 12 bases between. The CDR3 has 15 residues. The CDR3 reads CASSLGGGTYTEAFF. CDR3 coding DNA: TGTGCCAGCAGCTTAGGGGGGGGCACATACACTGAAGCTTTCTTT.

This chain links TRBV5-1 with TRBJ1-1; tentative D call: TRBD1 (5 bases). The CDR3 totals 17 residues. The germline V and J ends were trimmed by 0 bases and 1 base, with 16 bases remaining between them. Looked up from germline, CDR1 is SGHRS and CDR2 is YFSETQ. Here the CDR3 DNA reads TGCGCCAGCAGCTTGGTGGCAGGGAGTGAAGGGAACACTGAAGCTTTCTTT. Translated, it gives CASSLVAGSEGNTEAFF. Full variable domain (rest looked up from reference TRBV5-1 and TRBJ1-1): KAGVTQTPRYLIKTRGQQVTLSCSPISGHRSVSWYQQTPGQGLQFLFEYFSETQRNKGNFPGRFSGRQFSNSRSEMNVSTLELGDSALYLCASSLVAGSEGNTEAFFGQGTRLTVV.

In this sample, this clone turned up once. V usage is TRBV7-2 and J usage is TRBJ2-3; D gene uncertain. Trimming pared 8 bases from V and 4 bases from J, leaving 13 bases between. Germline-derived CDR1 and CDR2 are SGHTA and FQGNSA. The CDR3 loop spans 13 amino acids. The CDR3 DNA sequence: TGTGCCAGCCTCCTAACGGCCCCAGATACGCAGTATTTT. Its protein is CASLLTAPDTQYF.

In regard to this clone: Compared with germline, one end of the junction differs, possibly owing to a read error. The chain recombines TRBV14 with TRBJ1-2, with D perhaps TRBD1 (5 bases). Germline lookup yields CDR1 SGHDN and CDR2 FVKESK. The CDR3 runs to 14 residues. Here the CDR3 reads CASSQEGQIGGYTF. For the CDR3, the DNA is TGTGCCAGCAGTCAAGAGGGGCAGATTGGTGGCTACACCTTC. Looking up the rest from reference TRBV14 and TRBJ1-2 gives the full variable domain: EAGVTQFPSHSVIEKGQTVTLRCDPISGHDNLYWYRRVMGKEIKFLLHFVKESKQDESGMPNNRFLAERTGGTYSTLKVQPAELEDSGVYFCASSQEGQIGGYTFGSGTRLTVV.

The gene calls are TRBV10-3 and TRBJ1-2; D call uncertain. The CDR3 length is 15 residues. Trimming took off 2 bases at V and 1 base at J, with 11 bases between the two ends. Germline loops: CDR1 ENHRY, CDR2 SYGVKD. CDR3 in DNA: TGTGCCATCAGTGAGGTCCCGGACGATAACTATGGCTACACCTTC. It yields the protein CAISEVPDDNYGYTF.

The chain employs TRBV10-3 and TRBJ1-2, with 8 nucleotides matching TRBD1. The germline CDR1 and CDR2 sequences are ENHRY and SYGVKD. V gave up 6 bases and J gave up 4 bases; unmatched junction bases: 10. The CDR3 loop spans 15 amino acids. The chain's CDR3 is CAISDSGQGLYGYTF. CDR3 coding DNA: TGTGCCATCAGCGATAGCGGACAGGGACTCTATGGCTACACCTTC.

This clone was recorded once. This chain uses TRBV9 with TRBJ1-4; D remains ambiguous. The V and J ends lost 3 bases and 0 bases respectively, with 12 bases between them. The CDR3 spans 16 residues. Germline-derived CDR1 and CDR2 are SGDLS and YYNGEE. CDR3: CASSADERATNEKLFF. Here the CDR3 DNA reads TGTGCCAGCAGCGCCGACGAAAGGGCAACTAATGAAAAACTGTTTTTT.

The CDR3 nucleotides are TGTGCCAGCAGTTATTCGACAGCGCAATCATTCTACGAGCAGTACTTC. Encoded protein: CASSYSTAQSFYEQYF. The chain carries TRBV6-5 and TRBJ2-7; perhaps TRBD1 as D (5 bases). Germline CDR1 MNHEY, CDR2 SVGAGI. This CDR3 is built from 16 residues. The V end lost 3 bases, the J end lost 3 bases, and 18 bases lay between the germline ends.

The chain is built from TRBV7-2 and TRBJ2-7, with 9 bases aligning to TRBD1. Trimming at V came to 1 base and at J to 4 bases, leaving 17 bases not matched to a gene. Germline loops: CDR1 SGHTA, CDR2 FQGNSA. The length of the CDR3 is 19 residues. The CDR3 bases are TGTGCCAGCAGCTTAGTCACGGGACAGGGAACCCCGACCTTTTACGAGCAGTACTTC. Its translation: CASSLVTGQGTPTFYEQYF.

The chain has TRBV4-1 and TRBJ1-4, with no clear D. CDR3 length: 15 residues. CDR1 and CDR2 from the germline V gene are MGHRA and YSYEKL. V lost 3 bases to trimming and J lost 2 bases, with 10 bases between them. This CDR3 is CASSQDWGTNEKLFF. CDR3 DNA: TGCGCCAGCAGCCAGGACTGGGGTACTAATGAAAAACTGTTTTTT.

The chain couples TRBV18 to TRBJ2-7; no clear D gene. Trimming took 6 bases from V and 1 from J, leaving 10 bases between them. The CDR3 sequence is 13 residues long. Germline values: CDR1 KGHSH, CDR2 LQKENI. CDR3 amino acids: CASSGTRSYEQYF. CDR3 nucleotide sequence: TGTGCCAGCTCGGGCACCCGATCCTACGAGCAGTACTTC.

J is TRBJ1-6 and V is TRBV10-2, with 7 bases fitting TRBD1. The germline V gene encodes CDR1 WSHSY and CDR2 SAAADI. The CDR3 contains 15 residues. The J segment lost 5 bases and the V segment lost 6 bases, leaving 7 bases of the junction unmatched. DNA for the CDR3: TGCGCCAGCAGCCAAGCCGGGACAGATAATTCACCCCTCCACTTT. This sequence encodes CASSQAGTDNSPLHF.

CDR3 DNA: TGCGCCAGCAAGACTAGCGGGGCGTACGAGCAGTACTTC. Protein product: CASKTSGAYEQYF. The chain is built from TRBV10-2 and TRBJ2-7, with 11 bases that match TRBD2. This CDR3 spans 13 amino acids. The J segment lost 4 bases and the V segment lost 7 bases, leaving 3 bases of the junction unmatched. Germline CDR1 WSHSY, CDR2 SAAADI.

The gene calls are TRBV30 and TRBJ2-1, with a possible D match to TRBD1 (6 bases). This CDR3 contains 11 residues. CDR1 is GTSNPN and CDR2 is SVGIG in the germline V gene (reference sequence). Trimming shortened V by 8 bases and J by 13 bases, and 18 bases separated the two germline ends. The CDR3, as DNA: TGTGCCGGACGGGACCGGGACATACAGTTCTTC. Its protein is CAGRDRDIQFF.

V usage is TRBV5-3 and J usage is TRBJ1-4; D unresolved. TRBV5-3 is an ORF for which the function is uncertain. V shed 1 base and J shed 5 bases, with 18 bases lying between them. CDR3 length: 17 amino acids. This CDR3 reads CARSLTGGGRKNEKLFF. Here the CDR3 DNA reads TGTGCCAGAAGCTTGACTGGTGGAGGGCGAAAAAATGAAAAACTGTTTTTT.

CDR3 DNA sequence: TGTGCCAGCAGTGAGTCCGGGGGGGAGCCAGATACGCAGTATTTT. Protein sequence: CASSESGGEPDTQYF. The chain couples TRBV2 to TRBJ2-3; 8 positions match TRBD2. The J segment lost 4 bases and the V segment lost 3 bases, leaving 6 bases of the junction unmatched. Per germline, CDR1 SNHLY and CDR2 FYNNEI. CDR3 length: 15 amino acids.